The source of this T cell receptor (beta chain) is a study of patients and donors after allogeneic stem cell transplantation. Germline CDR1 reads SGHTA; CDR2 reads FQGNSA. Losses at the gene ends were 2 bases for V and 1 base for J; bases not matched to a gene: 15. The CDR3 extends over 20 amino acids. TCRdb re-called the RT-PCR reads through MiXCR, storing one row per CDR3 protein. The repertoire holds 9,500 to 10,000 distinct CDR3 sequences, 5.5% to 7% seen once, with roughly 27% in the top ten. Only a few counts were recorded for this clonotype. V is TRBV7-2 and J is TRBJ2-3, with TRBD2 matching over 10 bases. Input material: blood, either unsorted or a sorted T cell fraction (not recorded which). This TCR came from a human donor who was either an allogeneic HSCT recipient or a stem cell or donor lymphocyte infusion donor (not recorded which). It is not recorded whose cells these are; they may come from a transplant donor. CDR3 loop: CASSLKLALAGVKGTDTQYF. Written as DNA, the CDR3 is TGTGCCAGCAGCTTAAAATTAGCGCTAGCGGGAGTAAAAGGCACAGATACGCAGTATTTT. Drawing the rest from reference TRBV7-2 and TRBJ2-3, the complete variable domain is GAGVSQSPSNKVTEKGKDVELRCDPISGHTALYWYRQSLGQGLEFLIYFQGNSAPDKSGLPSDRFSAERTGGSVSTLTIQRTQQEDSAVYLCASSLKLALAGVKGTDTQYFGPGTRLTVL.